Below, 8 T cell receptor beta chains from the same sample are listed, as sequenced in a study of blood T cell repertoires in COVID-19. Measured with immunoSEQ multiplex PCR; TCRdb has only the in-frame clones, and not every one. The data show roughly 400,000 clones, with 91% seen just once and about 0.78% held by the top ten. The specimen was PBMCs or T cells enriched from blood (not recorded which). The origin of the receptors is a woman aged 40 to 50 who had been exposed to COVID-19.

There are a few counts of this clone. This sequence joins TRBV19 and TRBJ2-7; D is unclear. CDR3 length: 12 amino acids. The V end was cut by 8 bases, the J end by 5 bases, with 13 bases between. Germline V gene data show CDR1 as LNHDA and CDR2 as SQIVND (reference sequence). The CDR3 reads CASAVRGDEQYF. The CDR3 DNA sequence: TGTGCCAGTGCGGTGCGCGGAGACGAGCAGTACTTC.

J is TRBJ1-1 and V is TRBV3-1 (or the pseudogene TRBV3-2); a weak D match, TRBD1 (5 bases). The CDR3 has 14 amino acids. Germline lookup yields CDR1 LGHDT and CDR2 YNNKEL (reference sequence). Trimming removed 2 bases at V and 4 bases at J, with 11 bases between. The DNA of the CDR3 is TGTGCCAGCAGCCAACACAACAGGCCCACTGAAGCTTTCTTT. This gives the protein CASSQHNRPTEAFF.

This chain joins TRBV27 and TRBJ2-7, with 14 bases matching TRBD2. Per germline, CDR1 MNHEY and CDR2 SMNVEV (reference sequence). After removal of 6 bases from V and 2 bases from J, the junction contained 6 bases not matched to a gene. This CDR3 has 16 residues. The CDR3 DNA reads TGTGCCAGCAGAAAAGGACTAGCGGGAGGTACCTACGAGCAGTACTTC. Its protein is CASRKGLAGGTYEQYF.

The rearrangement joins TRBV6-5 to TRBJ1-4, with D possibly matching TRBD1 (5 bases). Germline V gives CDR1 MNHEY, CDR2 SVGAGI. This CDR3 region has 14 residues. V shed 4 bases and J shed 8 bases, with 14 bases lying between them. This CDR3 is CASSFGQGREKLFF. CDR3 in DNA: TGTGCCAGCAGTTTTGGGCAGGGTAGGGAAAAACTGTTTTTT.

J is TRBJ2-7 and V is TRBV3-1 (or the pseudogene TRBV3-2); no reliable D call. CDR3 length equals 12 residues. Germline lookup yields CDR1 LGHDT and CDR2 YNNKEL (reference sequence). Between the trimmed V and J ends, which lost 1 base and 3 bases, there was a span of 4 bases. The chain's CDR3 is CASSQGVYEQYF. As DNA, the CDR3 is TGTGCCAGCAGCCAAGGAGTCTACGAGCAGTACTTC.

As DNA, the CDR3 is TGTGCCAGCAGCTTTCGGACGACAGATTTGAACACTGAAGCTTTCTTT. It translates to CASSFRTTDLNTEAFF. The genes are TRBV7-4 and TRBJ1-1; weak D call: TRBD1 (5 bases). Looked up from germline, CDR1 is SGHVT and CDR2 is SQSDAQ. The CDR3 consists of 16 residues. V lost 3 bases, J lost 0 bases, and 14 bases lay in between.

The chain uses TRBV19 and TRBJ1-1; no firm D call. Germline V gene sequence: CDR1 LNHDA, CDR2 SQIVND (reference sequence). V dropped 4 bases and J dropped 1 base, with 10 bases sitting between them. The CDR3 has 14 residues. The DNA of the CDR3 is TGTGCCAGTAGTAGGTACAACCAGAACACTGAAGCTTTCTTT. Translated: CASSRYNQNTEAFF. The full variable domain, completed using reference TRBV19 and TRBJ1-1, is DGGITQSPKYLFRKEGQNVTLSCEQNLNHDAMYWYRQDPGQGLRLIYYSQIVNDFQKGDIAEGYSVSREKKESFPLTVTSAQKNPTAFYLCASSRYNQNTEAFFGQGTRLTVV.

The J gene is TRBJ2-7, the V gene TRBV5-4; D gene ambiguous. There are 12 residues in the CDR3. CDR1 SGHNT and CDR2 YYREEE come from the germline V gene (reference sequence). The ends were cut back, 0 bases at V and 3 bases at J, with 4 bases in the middle. The CDR3 sequence: CASSLGNYEQYF. The DNA of the CDR3 is TGTGCCAGCAGCTTGGGTAACTACGAGCAGTACTTC.